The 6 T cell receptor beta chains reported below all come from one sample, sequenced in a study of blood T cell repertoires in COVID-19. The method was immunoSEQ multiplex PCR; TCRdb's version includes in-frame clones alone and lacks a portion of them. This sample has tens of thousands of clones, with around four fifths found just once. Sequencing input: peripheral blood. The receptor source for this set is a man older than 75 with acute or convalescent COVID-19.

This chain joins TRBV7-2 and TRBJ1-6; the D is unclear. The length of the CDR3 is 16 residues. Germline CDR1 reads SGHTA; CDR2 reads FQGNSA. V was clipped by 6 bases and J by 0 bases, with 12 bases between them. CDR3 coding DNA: TGTGCCAGCAGTTCTGACGGGAGCTCCTATAATTCACCCCTCCACTTT. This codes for CASSSDGSSYNSPLHF.

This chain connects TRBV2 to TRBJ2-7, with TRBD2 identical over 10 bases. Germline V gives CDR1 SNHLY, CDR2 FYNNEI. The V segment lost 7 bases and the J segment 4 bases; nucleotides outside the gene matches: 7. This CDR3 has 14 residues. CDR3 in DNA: TGTGCCAGCAAAGCGGGGGGGGGCATTTACGAGCAGTACTTC. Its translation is CASKAGGGIYEQYF.

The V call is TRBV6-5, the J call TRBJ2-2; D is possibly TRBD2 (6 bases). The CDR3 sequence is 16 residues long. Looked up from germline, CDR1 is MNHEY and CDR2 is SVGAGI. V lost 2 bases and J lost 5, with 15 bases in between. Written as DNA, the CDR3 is TGTGCCAGCAGTTACAACGCGGGGCGTGAGACCGGGGAGCTGTTTTTT. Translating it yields CASSYNAGRETGELFF.

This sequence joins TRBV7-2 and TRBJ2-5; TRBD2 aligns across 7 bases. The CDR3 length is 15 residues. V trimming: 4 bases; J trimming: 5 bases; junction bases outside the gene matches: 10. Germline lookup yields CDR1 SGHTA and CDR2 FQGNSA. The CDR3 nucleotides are TGTGCCAGCAGCTCATCTAGCGGTTGGGGGGAGACCCAGTACTTC. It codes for CASSSSSGWGETQYF.

The CDR3 DNA is TGTGCCAGCAGCTTTAATCGGGAGACCCAGTACTTC. Translating it yields CASSFNRETQYF. V is TRBV7-3 and J is TRBJ2-5, with D hard to call. Germline V gives CDR1 SGHTA, CDR2 FQGTGA. The V gene lost 3 bases and the J gene lost 5 bases, with 7 bases spanning the gap. This CDR3 spans 12 amino acids.

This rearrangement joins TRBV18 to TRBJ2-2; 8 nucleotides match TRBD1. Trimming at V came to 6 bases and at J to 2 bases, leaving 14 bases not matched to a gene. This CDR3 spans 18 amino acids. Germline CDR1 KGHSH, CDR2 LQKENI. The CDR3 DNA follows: TGTGCCAGCTCCCCTCGTACTCCCGACAGGGGAAACACCGGGGAGCTGTTTTTT. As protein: CASSPRTPDRGNTGELFF.